The 11 T cell receptor beta chains below come from one sample, sequenced in a study of blood T cell repertoires in COVID-19. Libraries were prepared by immunoSEQ multiplex PCR; TCRdb keeps only in-frame clonotypes and omits some of them. The sample lists approximately 200,000 clones; approximately 80% were seen once. Input material: peripheral blood. These receptors originate from an elderly woman with COVID-19, enrolled during active disease.

The V gene is TRBV7-9, the J gene TRBJ2-7; a possible D gene is TRBD2 (6 bases). V lost 8 bases, J lost 7 bases, and 15 bases lay in between. CDR3 length equals 12 residues. In germline, CDR1 is SEHNR, CDR2 FQNEAQ (reference sequence). The CDR3 spells CASGRDLGEQYF. The CDR3, as DNA: TGTGCCAGCGGGCGGGACCTGGGGGAGCAGTACTTC.

This sequence joins TRBV6-4 and TRBJ2-2, with D perhaps matching TRBD1 (5 bases). The CDR3 loop spans 15 amino acids. V shed 6 bases and J shed 4 bases, with 15 bases lying between them. Germline V gene lookup returns CDR1 MRHNA and CDR2 SNTAGT. The CDR3 reads CASSADVGLTGELFF. DNA for the CDR3: TGTGCCAGCAGCGCGGACGTGGGGCTCACCGGGGAGCTGTTTTTT.

This rearrangement joins TRBV6-2 or TRBV6-3 to TRBJ1-1, with D perhaps TRBD1 (6 bases). V lost 2 bases and J lost 6, with 16 bases in between. Germline-derived CDR1 and CDR2 are MNHEY and SVGEGT. CDR3 length: 15 amino acids. The CDR3 nucleotides read TGTGCCAGCAGTTACGACGACAGGCGGGGGGCTGAAGCTTTCTTT. As protein: CASSYDDRRGAEAFF.

This clone was seen a few times. The chain is built from TRBV7-2 and TRBJ2-3; D may be TRBD1 (7 bases). The CDR3 consists of 16 residues. Trimming stripped 1 base from V and 5 bases from J, with 16 bases between. The germline gives CDR1 SGHTA, CDR2 FQGNSA. The CDR3 loop is CASSLEGRQGGDTQYF. CDR3 DNA sequence: TGTGCCAGCAGCTTAGAGGGGCGGCAGGGGGGAGATACGCAGTATTTT.

This clone occurred once. The rearrangement joins TRBV2 to TRBJ1-1, with D possibly TRBD1 on 5 matching bases. The CDR3 has 14 residues. Germline V gene data show CDR1 as SNHLY and CDR2 as FYNNEI. Trimming took 5 bases from V and 6 from J, leaving 16 bases between them. Here the CDR3 DNA reads TGTGCCAGCAGTATACTTCAGGGCGGGGCTGAAGCTTTCTTT. Its translation: CASSILQGGAEAFF. Complete variable domain (other parts from reference TRBV2 and TRBJ1-1): EPEVTQTPSHQVTQMGQEVILRCVPISNHLYFYWYRQILGQKVEFLVSFYNNEISEKSEIFDDQFSVERPDGSNFTLKIRSTKLEDSAMYFCASSILQGGAEAFFGQGTRLTVV.

This chain uses TRBV7-8 with TRBJ1-2; a possible D gene is TRBD1 (5 bases). Trimming removed 1 base at V and 6 bases at J, with 15 bases between. This CDR3 is built from 15 residues. Germline CDR1 reads SGHVS; CDR2 reads FQNEAQ. The CDR3 sequence is CASSLEGQGYDGYTF. The CDR3 nucleotides read TGTGCCAGCAGCTTAGAAGGGCAGGGTTATGATGGCTACACCTTC. Variable domain in full (rest from reference TRBV7-8 and TRBJ1-2): GAGVSQSPRYKVAKRGQDVALRCDPISGHVSLFWYQQALGQGPEFLTYFQNEAQLDKSGLPSDRFFAERPEGSVSTLKIQRTQQEDSAVYLCASSLEGQGYDGYTFGSGTRLTVV.

This rearrangement joins TRBV4-1 to TRBJ1-1; D unclear. The CDR3 totals 13 residues. The germline CDR1 and CDR2 sequences are MGHRA and YSYEKL. V dropped 1 base and J dropped 1 base, with 4 bases sitting between them. In nucleotides, the CDR3 is TGCGCCAGCAGCCAAGCCAAGAACACTGAAGCTTTCTTT. Translating gives CASSQAKNTEAFF.

This sequence joins TRBV3-1 (or the pseudogene TRBV3-2) and TRBJ2-7; 11 bases agree with TRBD1. The CDR3 runs 14 residues. The germline V gene encodes CDR1 LGHDT and CDR2 YNNKEL (reference sequence). Unmatched junction bases numbered 4, after V lost 4 bases and J lost 5 bases. The CDR3 DNA sequence: TGTGCCAGCAGCCGCGGACAGGGGGCAAACGAGCAGTACGTC. Translation gives CASSRGQGANEQYV.

In its sample, this clone was seen a few times. The rearrangement joins TRBV6-5 to TRBJ1-5; 7 positions agree with TRBD1. This CDR3 is 14 amino acids long. Germline values: CDR1 MNHEY, CDR2 SVGAGI. Trimming at V came to 6 bases and at J to 1 base, leaving 3 bases not matched to a gene. The CDR3 nucleotides are TGTGCCAGCAGCTTACAGGGGAGCAATCAGCCCCAGCATTTT. Its translation is CASSLQGSNQPQHF.

The J gene is TRBJ2-7, the V gene TRBV18, with 7 bases fitting TRBD1. Germline V gives CDR1 KGHSH, CDR2 LQKENI. V shed 3 bases and J 2 bases; nucleotides not matched to a gene: 1. This CDR3 spans 13 amino acids. CDR3 in DNA: TGTGCCAGCTCACCTGACAGGGCCTACGAGCAGTACTTC. Protein: CASSPDRAYEQYF.

The rearrangement uses TRBV7-9 and TRBJ2-7; 7 bases map to TRBD1. The V gene's germline CDR1 is SEHNR and CDR2 FQNEAQ (reference sequence). Trimming took 4 bases from V and 0 from J; bases not matched to a gene: 3. The length of the CDR3 is 14 residues. The DNA of the CDR3 is TGTGCCAGCAGCTCGAGGACAGGCTCCTACGAGCAGTACTTC. Protein sequence: CASSSRTGSYEQYF.